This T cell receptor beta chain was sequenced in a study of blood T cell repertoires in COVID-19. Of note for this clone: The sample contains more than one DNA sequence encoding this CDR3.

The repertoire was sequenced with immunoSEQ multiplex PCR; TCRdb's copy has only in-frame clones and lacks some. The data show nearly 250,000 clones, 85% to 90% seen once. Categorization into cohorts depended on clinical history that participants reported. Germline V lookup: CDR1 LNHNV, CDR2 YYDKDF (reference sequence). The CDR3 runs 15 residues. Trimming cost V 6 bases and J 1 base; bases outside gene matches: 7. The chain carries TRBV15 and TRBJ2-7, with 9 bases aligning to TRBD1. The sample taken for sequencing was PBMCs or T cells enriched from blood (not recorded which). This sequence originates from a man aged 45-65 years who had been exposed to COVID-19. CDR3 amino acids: CATRRTGTGSYEQYF. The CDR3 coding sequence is TGTGCCACCAGGCGTACCGGGACAGGGTCCTACGAGCAGTACTTC.